Each of the 9 T cell receptor beta chains below was sequenced from the same sample in a study of T-cell reconstitution after alpha-beta-depleted transplantation in children. During its preparation, the TCRbeta library received unique molecular identifiers. In TCRdb, the PCR reads were re-called with MiXCR into one record per CDR3 protein. The sample shows roughly 100,000 distinct CDR3 sequences, roughly 8.4% of them seen only once. Here the sequenced sample was PBMCs from the stem cell graft donor, taken from the stem cell graft. The receptors come from a human donor who donated a stem cell graft to a child with congenital amegakaryocytic thrombocytopenia.

This clonotype was observed many times. The chain combines TRBV9 with TRBJ1-1, with 7 bases aligning to TRBD1. The CDR3 totals 18 residues. J lost 1 base, V lost 2 bases, and 14 bases had no gene match. Per germline, CDR1 SGDLS and CDR2 YYNGEE. The CDR3, as DNA: TGTGCCAGCAGCGTTAGTCAGGGGGGAGGAGTACAGAACACTGAAGCTTTCTTT. Translation gives CASSVSQGGGVQNTEAFF. Complete variable domain (other parts from reference TRBV9 and TRBJ1-1): DSGVTQTPKHLITATGQRVTLRCSPRSGDLSVYWYQQSLDQGLQFLIQYYNGEERAKGNILERFSAQQFPDLHSELNLSSLELGDSALYFCASSVSQGGGVQNTEAFFGQGTRLTVV.

This clonotype was observed many times. This sequence joins TRBV4-3 and TRBJ1-2; 7 bases map to TRBD1. The CDR3 has 16 residues. After removal of 3 bases from V and 2 bases from J, the junction contained 9 bases not matched to a gene. CDR1 is LGHNA and CDR2 is YSLEER in the germline V gene. This CDR3 is CASSQIMVQGNYGYTF. CDR3 nucleotide sequence: TGCGCCAGCAGCCAGATTATGGTACAGGGGAACTATGGCTACACCTTC.

This clonotype was seen ten or more times. J is TRBJ2-7 and V is TRBV5-1; 10 positions agree with TRBD1. The CDR3 length is 14 residues. V lost 5 bases, J lost 2 bases, and 4 bases stayed unmatched. Germline V gene lookup returns CDR1 SGHRS and CDR2 YFSETQ. The CDR3 is CASRQGTGAYEQYF. The CDR3 nucleotides are TGCGCCAGCAGGCAGGGGACAGGGGCCTACGAGCAGTACTTC.

This clonotype is a singleton in its sample. This could be a read error, since a much larger clone is one nucleotide away. The CDR3 DNA sequence: TGCAGTGCTAGGGGTTGGGGCGGATCCTACGAGCAGAACTTC. It yields the protein CSARGWGGSYEQNF. The J gene is TRBJ2-7, the V gene TRBV20-1; D might be TRBD1 (5 bases). The germline V gene has CDR1 DFQATT and CDR2 SNEGSKA (reference sequence). The CDR3 is 14 amino acids.

This clonotype was observed at least ten times. The J gene is TRBJ2-3, the V gene TRBV12-3 or TRBV12-4, with 9 nucleotides matching TRBD1. Unmatched junction bases numbered 12, after V lost 3 bases and J lost 2 bases. The CDR3 covers 18 residues. Here the CDR3 reads CASSLGQGEGVHTDTQYF. CDR3 coding DNA: TGTGCCAGCAGTTTGGGACAGGGAGAAGGAGTGCACACAGATACGCAGTATTTT.

Many counts were recorded for this clonotype. The rearrangement links TRBV7-6 to TRBJ2-1, with TRBD2 as a possible D gene (6 bases). The V end was cut by 1 base, the J end by 6 bases, with 10 bases between. The CDR3 contains 14 residues. The germline V gene has CDR1 SGHVS and CDR2 FNYEAQ. The CDR3 nucleotides read TGTGCCAGCAGCTTAGTTCCGGGAGTCAATGAGCAGTTCTTC. Its translation: CASSLVPGVNEQFF.

This chain connects TRBV8-2 to TRBJ2-2; the tabulated D call, TRBD2, remains unverified against the DNA. TRBV8-2 is tagged as a pseudogene. The CDR3 is 13 amino acids. CDR3 region: CAMGPGGIGELFF. CDR3 nucleotide sequence: TGTGCCATGGGCCCTGGGGGCATCGGGGAGCTGTTTTTT.

In its sample, this clonotype was seen once. A read error may be the cause here, since a much bigger clone is one base away. CDR3 amino acids: CASSSTSGGRGEQFF. The CDR3 nucleotides read TGTGCCAGCAGCTCAACCAGCGGGGGGCGCGGTGAGCAGTTCTTC. V is TRBV7-2 and J is TRBJ2-1, with 9 bases identical to TRBD2. The germline CDR1 and CDR2 sequences are SGHTA and FQGNSA. CDR3 length: 15 residues. With V trimmed by 4 bases and J by 9 bases, 10 bases remained unmatched.

In its sample, this clonotype was seen many times. The chain uses TRBV5-1 and TRBJ2-7, with D unresolved. The CDR3 has 14 residues. Germline V gene data show CDR1 as SGHRS and CDR2 as YFSETQ. V lost 0 bases, J lost 3 bases, and 10 bases lay in between. For the CDR3, the DNA is TGCGCCAGCAGCTTGGCTTCAGGCCGCTACGAGCAGTACTTC. Translating it yields CASSLASGRYEQYF.